This T cell receptor beta chain was identified during a study of shared clonotypes between healthy human individuals. On the study more broadly: Researchers assigned three CD4 naive, three CD4 memory, two CD8 naive and one CD8 memory plate to each donor.

Original analysis: From ImmunoSEQ came sequences covering only the junction and carrying no quality scores, so filtering differed. This table comes from immunoSEQ multiplex PCR, and its TCRdb copy is limited to in-frame clones, with some not included. Clone size and V and J calls were adopted from that table, with D and trimming inferred from the DNA. The sample has roughly 500,000 clones, around 95% seen once. General study results and limits: There were few donors, and this limited the genetic and exposure-history diversity represented.

Points on this clone: What it binds is not known.

Both subsets, CD45RA+ naive and CD45RA-negative memory, were split from the CD4+ cells. There are 14 residues in the CDR3. CDR1 and CDR2 from the germline V gene are MNHNS and SASEGT. V shed 10 bases and J shed 5 bases, with 21 bases lying between them. The gene calls are TRBV6-1 and TRBJ2-7; TRBD2 might be the D (6 bases). The specimen was naive CD4+ T cells sorted from blood. Subset in this sample: CD45RA+ positively selected. The TCR originated in a woman in her 30s in good health. CDR3 bases: TGTGCCACTGGAGCGGGTGAAGAACTGAACGAGCAGTACTTC. Encoded protein: CATGAGEELNEQYF.